Below, 7 T cell receptor beta chains from the same sample are listed, as sequenced in a study of T cell responses to AZD1222 COVID-19 vaccine. Data came from immunoSEQ multiplex PCR; TCRdb stores just in-frame clones and leaves some out. The table records 110,000 or so clones, about 86% of them present only once. The sample was peripheral blood, taken 28 days after the second AZD1222 dose. The receptor source for this set is an adult who received the AZD1222 COVID-19 vaccine.

The genes are TRBV2 and TRBJ2-3, with D possibly being TRBD1 (6 bases). Germline V gene data show CDR1 as SNHLY and CDR2 as FYNNEI. Trimming removed 0 bases at V and 4 bases at J, with 17 bases between. This CDR3 comprises 17 residues. In DNA, the CDR3 is TGTGCCAGCAGTGAAGCGCTTCGTGGGGGCGTCGCAGATACGCAGTATTTT. Residues: CASSEALRGGVADTQYF.

The genes are TRBV6-5 and TRBJ2-1, with a weak D call TRBD2 (5 bases). Germline CDR1 is MNHEY and CDR2 is SVGAGI. CDR3 length: 16 residues. V lost 0 bases, J lost 2 bases, and 11 bases lay in between. CDR3 nucleotide sequence: TGTGCCAGCAGTTACTCGATGGAGGTGACCTACAATGAGCAGTTCTTC. It specifies CASSYSMEVTYNEQFF.

V gene TRBV7-8 combines with J gene TRBJ2-5, with 11 bases fitting TRBD2. Trimming at V came to 2 bases and at J to 5 bases, leaving 4 bases not matched to a gene. CDR3 size: 15 residues. Germline V gene data show CDR1 as SGHVS and CDR2 as FQNEAQ. The CDR3 DNA reads TGTGCCAGCAGCTTAACTAGCGGGAGTGGCGAGACCCAGTACTTC. Its translation: CASSLTSGSGETQYF.

The rearrangement uses TRBV28 and TRBJ2-2; the D gene is possibly TRBD2 (5 bases). The CDR3 length is 17 residues. V shed 3 bases and J shed 0 bases, with 14 bases lying between them. CDR1 and CDR2 (germline): MDHEN, SYDVKM. DNA for the CDR3: TGTGCCAGCAGTTTCTATGGACGGGGTGCGAACACCGGGGAGCTGTTTTTT. Translation gives CASSFYGRGANTGELFF.

The V call is TRBV6-5, the J call TRBJ1-2, with TRBD1 matching over 7 bases. Germline trimming cut 7 bases from V and 7 bases from J; bases unmatched to any gene: 15. Germline assignment: CDR1 MNHEY and CDR2 SVGAGI. This CDR3 contains 15 residues. CDR3: CASTENYDRVPGYTF. The CDR3 DNA sequence: TGTGCCAGCACCGAGAACTATGACAGGGTCCCTGGCTACACCTTC.

The chain links TRBV18 to TRBJ1-3; D call uncertain. Deletions cut 3 bases from V and 0 bases from J, with 6 bases between. The CDR3 extends over 14 amino acids. Germline lookup yields CDR1 KGHSH and CDR2 LQKENI. Written as DNA, the CDR3 is TGTGCCAGCTCACCGGGAAGCTCTGGAAACACCATATATTTT. This sequence encodes CASSPGSSGNTIYF.

The J gene is TRBJ2-1, the V gene TRBV7-9, with TRBD2 matching over 11 bases. This CDR3 is 16 amino acids long. Germline V gene sequence: CDR1 SEHNR, CDR2 FQNEAQ (reference sequence). V gave up 1 base and J gave up 4 bases; unmatched junction bases: 3. The CDR3: CASSLGGTSGYNEQFF. The DNA of the CDR3 is TGTGCCAGCAGCTTAGGAGGGACTAGCGGATACAATGAGCAGTTCTTC.